This TCR beta chain was observed in a study of CD8 T cells in Susac syndrome. Overall study: The sequenced Susac syndrome patients comprised roughly 6 with active disease and roughly eight in remission.

CDR3 length: 15 amino acids. The ends lost 2 bases at V and 9 bases at J; junction bases unmatched: 11. The germline gives CDR1 SEHNR, CDR2 FQNEAQ (reference sequence). A word on this clonotype: Its specificity is not known.

Findings and caveats of the study: Across the total CD8+ repertoires, 15 to 20 Susac-specific public clones were detected, and across the CD8+ TEMRA repertoires, several such clones were detected.

TEMRA cells underwent FACS enrichment and CD8+ and CD4+ T cells underwent negative isolation. An input of about 0.5 to 1 ug of RNA was subjected to reverse transcription using random hexamers. Coverage of TCR beta CDR3 amplification by immunoSEQ multiplex PCR extended to 54 Vbeta and 13 Jbeta. One entry per CDR3 protein results from TCRdb running MiXCR on the immunoSEQ multiplex PCR reads. The data show roughly 76,000 distinct CDR3 sequences, approximately 95% seen once. This sequence originates from a human donor with Susac syndrome. The chain combines TRBV7-9 with TRBJ1-1; 8 bases align to TRBD1. The source material was CD8+ T cells from PBMCs. CDR3 in DNA: TGTGCCAGCAGCTTATTTCCCCGGGACAGGCAACAAGCTTTCTTT. The encoded protein is CASSLFPRDRQQAFF.